This T cell receptor beta chain was identified in a study of beta chain features in type 1 diabetes. The authors reverse transcribed all of the isolated RNA, so sequencing captured expressed TCRB transcripts. Method: immunoSEQ multiplex PCR; TCRdb's copy keeps in-frame clones and lacks some. The sample records about 620,000 clones, around 16% being singletons. Per the germline V gene, CDR1 is LGHNA and CDR2 is YSLEER. V was shortened by 1 base and J by 1 base, with 9 bases between the two germline ends. The CDR3 covers 15 residues. Sequenced sample: naive CD4+ T cells from blood. The sequence was collected from a man aged 18-30 years in good health. The genes are TRBV4-3 and TRBJ2-3; the D is unclear. Here the CDR3 DNA reads TGCGCCAGCAGCCAAGCCCTACGCCGCACAGATACGCAGTATTTT. Translation gives CASSQALRRTDTQYF.